This T cell receptor beta chain was documented in a study of long-term antiretroviral therapy in people with HIV. This CDR3 comprises 18 residues. Germline loops: CDR1 MGHRA, CDR2 YSYEKL. With 4 bases removed from V and 0 bases from J, the gap between germline ends came to 16 bases. Overall study results and limits: Possibly under older ART regimens, blood was drawn between about 2003 and 2017.

Version v3.0 of the immunoSEQ assay was performed at survey level. A target of roughly 40,000-50,000 T-cell genomes per sample was set for sequencing. Profiling relied on immunoSEQ multiplex PCR, and the TCRdb table lists in-frame clones only, not all of them. The sample shows roughly 25,000 clones, roughly four fifths of them seen only once. As regards this clone: Its antigen is undetermined.

This chain joins TRBV4-1 and TRBJ1-6, with D unresolved. This clonotype was sampled from a man under 40 with HIV. The sequencing used unsorted PBMCs, collected 0.7 years before starting antiretroviral therapy. CDR3 region: CASSPWDGFSSYNSPLHF. DNA of the CDR3: TGCGCCAGCAGCCCCTGGGATGGGTTCAGCTCCTATAATTCACCCCTCCACTTT.